The rows below give T cell receptor beta chains drawn from one sample of a study of T-cell reconstitution after alpha-beta-depleted transplantation in children. MiXCR was run by TCRdb on the PCR reads, yielding one entry per CDR3 protein. The table has some 200,000 distinct CDR3 sequences, 13% to 15% seen once. Sequencing used PBMCs from the stem cell graft donor, obtained from the stem cell graft. These receptors came from a human donor who donated a stem cell graft to a child with acute lymphoblastic leukemia. CDR3s include the opening cysteine and the closing phenylalanine or tryptophan. The order of the fields is CDR3 DNA, CDR3 protein, J gene, clone size, V gene, CDR3 length, D gene. D genes are given only for firm matches. Size is omitted from some rows. Given values are once, few, many or a class for expanded clones.

cdr3_nt: TGTGCCAGCAGCTTGGGGCAGAGGAATTCACCCCTCCACTTT
cdr3_aa: CASSLGQRNSPLHF
j_call: TRBJ1-6
clone_size: many
v_call: TRBV5-6
cdr3_length: 14
d_call: .

cdr3_nt: TGCAGCGTTGTTGACAATAGTCCTAGCGGGAACCGTCGGGCCTACAATGAGCAGTTCTTC
cdr3_aa: CSVVDNSPSGNRRAYNEQFF
j_call: TRBJ2-1
clone_size: many
v_call: TRBV29-1
cdr3_length: 20
d_call: TRBD2

cdr3_nt: TGTGCCTGGAGTGCGGGAGGGGGATGGAATGAGCAGTTCTTC
cdr3_aa: CAWSAGGGWNEQFF
j_call: TRBJ2-1
clone_size: many
v_call: TRBV30
cdr3_length: 14
d_call: TRBD2

cdr3_nt: TGTGCCAGCAGCAAAGGAAAGGGGACAGAGCCTCGGGAGCAGTACTTC
cdr3_aa: CASSKGKGTEPREQYF
j_call: TRBJ2-7
clone_size: many
v_call: TRBV21-1
cdr3_length: 16
d_call: .

cdr3_nt: TGTGCCAGCAGCCAAGACGCCCTCGGGGGGGGTGAGCAGTTCTTC
cdr3_aa: CASSQDALGGGEQFF
j_call: TRBJ2-1
clone_size: .
v_call: TRBV3-1
cdr3_length: 15
d_call: TRBD2

cdr3_nt: TGTGCCAGCAGCTTGGAAGGAGGATCAGGTAGGGCTTCCTACGAGCAGTACTTC
cdr3_aa: CASSLEGGSGRASYEQYF
j_call: TRBJ2-7
clone_size: few
v_call: TRBV5-5
cdr3_length: 18
d_call: .

cdr3_nt: TGTGCCAGCAGCCCAACCCGGGAGAGCGGAGGCTACGAGCAGTACTTC
cdr3_aa: CASSPTRESGGYEQYF
j_call: TRBJ2-7
clone_size: .
v_call: TRBV6-1
cdr3_length: 16
d_call: .

cdr3_nt: TGCAGTGCCAGGGGTGGGGGGGCGGTCGGCTATGGCTACACCTTC
cdr3_aa: CSARGGGAVGYGYTF
j_call: TRBJ1-2
clone_size: many
v_call: TRBV20-1
cdr3_length: 15
d_call: .

cdr3_nt: TGTGCCAGCAGCCAGGCGCGACTAGCGGGATTGAATGAGCAGTTCTTC
cdr3_aa: CASSQARLAGLNEQFF
j_call: TRBJ2-1
clone_size: .
v_call: TRBV3-1
cdr3_length: 16
d_call: TRBD2

cdr3_nt: TGTGCCAGCAGCTTTTTTGGGCGACCGAACACTGAAGCTTTCTTT
cdr3_aa: CASSFFGRPNTEAFF
j_call: TRBJ1-1
clone_size: many
v_call: TRBV5-4
cdr3_length: 15
d_call: .

cdr3_nt: TGTGCCATCAGTGCCGGGGCGGGAGGGCTATTGAACACCGGGGAGCTGTTTTTT
cdr3_aa: CAISAGAGGLLNTGELFF
j_call: TRBJ2-2
clone_size: few
v_call: TRBV10-3
cdr3_length: 18
d_call: TRBD2

cdr3_nt: TGCAGTGCTAGGATACCGGGACTAGCGGGAAGTGAGCAGTACTTC
cdr3_aa: CSARIPGLAGSEQYF
j_call: TRBJ2-7
clone_size: .
v_call: TRBV20-1
cdr3_length: 15
d_call: TRBD2

cdr3_nt: TGTGCCAGCAACCTAGCGGGAGATTACAATGAGCAGTTCTTC
cdr3_aa: CASNLAGDYNEQFF
j_call: TRBJ2-1
clone_size: many
v_call: TRBV12-3/TRBV12-4
cdr3_length: 14
d_call: TRBD2

cdr3_nt: TGTGCCAGCAGTGCCATGAACACTGAAGCTTTCTTT
cdr3_aa: CASSAMNTEAFF
j_call: TRBJ1-1
clone_size: many
v_call: TRBV3-1
cdr3_length: 12
d_call: .

cdr3_nt: TGTGCCAGCAGCTTAGATGGGGATAGTCAGCCCCAGCATTTT
cdr3_aa: CASSLDGDSQPQHF
j_call: TRBJ1-5
clone_size: many
v_call: TRBV7-8
cdr3_length: 14
d_call: .

cdr3_nt: TGCGCCAGCAGCCCGCGTGTTGGCCAGGGGGCCTACGAGCAGTACTTC
cdr3_aa: CASSPRVGQGAYEQYF
j_call: TRBJ2-7
clone_size: many
v_call: TRBV5-1
cdr3_length: 16
d_call: TRBD1

cdr3_nt: TGTGCCATCAGTGAGTACGACAGGACGAACACCGGGGAGCTGTTTTTT
cdr3_aa: CAISEYDRTNTGELFF
j_call: TRBJ2-2
clone_size: .
v_call: TRBV10-3
cdr3_length: 16
d_call: .

cdr3_nt: TGCAGTGCTAGAAGGGGCAGGAACACTGAAGCTTTCTTT
cdr3_aa: CSARRGRNTEAFF
j_call: TRBJ1-1
clone_size: .
v_call: TRBV20-1
cdr3_length: 13
d_call: .

cdr3_nt: TGTGCCAGCAGCTTAGCGTCTGTGGGGGGATGGGAGACCCAGTACTTC
cdr3_aa: CASSLASVGGWETQYF
j_call: TRBJ2-5
clone_size: .
v_call: TRBV11-1
cdr3_length: 16
d_call: .

cdr3_nt: TGCGCCAGCAGCGACCGGGACAGAAATTCACCCCTCCACTTT
cdr3_aa: CASSDRDRNSPLHF
j_call: TRBJ1-6
clone_size: many
v_call: TRBV5-1
cdr3_length: 14
d_call: TRBD1

cdr3_nt: TGCGCCAGCAGCCGCCTGACTAGCGGGACAATCATGACCCCCTACGAGCAGTACTTC
cdr3_aa: CASSRLTSGTIMTPYEQYF
j_call: TRBJ2-7
clone_size: few
v_call: TRBV4-1
cdr3_length: 19
d_call: TRBD2

cdr3_nt: TGTGCCAGCACCCCGGGACAGGGTTACAATGAGCAGTTCTTC
cdr3_aa: CASTPGQGYNEQFF
j_call: TRBJ2-1
clone_size: many
v_call: TRBV11-2
cdr3_length: 14
d_call: TRBD1

cdr3_nt: TGTGCCAGCAGGGACTTGGGGGGGAGGGATACGCAGTATTTT
cdr3_aa: CASRDLGGRDTQYF
j_call: TRBJ2-3
clone_size: many
v_call: TRBV6-1
cdr3_length: 14
d_call: TRBD2

cdr3_nt: TGTGCCACCTCGGGAGTGTCTAGCGTGGGAGACGATGAGCAGTTCTTC
cdr3_aa: CATSGVSSVGDDEQFF
j_call: TRBJ2-1
clone_size: many
v_call: TRBV27
cdr3_length: 16
d_call: .

cdr3_nt: TGCAGCGTTGAAGATCAGGGGATGCGCTATGGCTACACCTTC
cdr3_aa: CSVEDQGMRYGYTF
j_call: TRBJ1-2
clone_size: many
v_call: TRBV29-1
cdr3_length: 14
d_call: .

cdr3_nt: TGCGCCAGCAGCTTGGCAAGCAGGTACGAAGCTTTCTTT
cdr3_aa: CASSLASRYEAFF
j_call: TRBJ1-1
clone_size: many
v_call: TRBV5-1
cdr3_length: 13
d_call: .

cdr3_nt: TGTGCCAGCAGCCAAGGACTAGCGGGAGCCAAAAACATTCAGTACTTC
cdr3_aa: CASSQGLAGAKNIQYF
j_call: TRBJ2-4
clone_size: many
v_call: TRBV4-2
cdr3_length: 16
d_call: TRBD2

cdr3_nt: TGTGCCAGCAGATCCCCAGCGGGAGGGCCAGATACGCAGTATTTT
cdr3_aa: CASRSPAGGPDTQYF
j_call: TRBJ2-3
clone_size: few
v_call: TRBV7-9
cdr3_length: 15
d_call: TRBD2

cdr3_nt: TGTGCCAGCAGTTCAACCTGGGAGGGGCGAGGGGAAGAGACCCAGTACTTC
cdr3_aa: CASSSTWEGRGEETQYF
j_call: TRBJ2-5
clone_size: many
v_call: TRBV12-3/TRBV12-4
cdr3_length: 17
d_call: TRBD2